The 20 T cell receptor beta chains below were found in one sample sequenced in a study of OX40 agonist ivuxolimab in advanced cancers. Produced via immunoSEQ multiplex PCR; TCRdb's table is partial and in-frame only. The sample shows about 66,000 clones, roughly four fifths of them seen only once. The source was CD4+ or CD8+ T cells sorted from blood, collected in a trial of the OX40 agonist ivuxolimab. These receptors originate from an adult with an advanced solid tumor such as melanoma, head and neck, liver or kidney cancer.

This chain uses TRBV5-1 with TRBJ2-1; no clear D. The CDR3 sequence is 17 residues long. The V gene lost 2 bases and the J gene lost 0 bases, with 15 bases spanning the gap. Germline V gene lookup returns CDR1 SGHRS and CDR2 YFSETQ. The CDR3 is CASSLKSPRSSYNEQFF. The CDR3 coding sequence is TGCGCCAGCAGCTTAAAGTCCCCGAGAAGCTCCTACAATGAGCAGTTCTTC.

V and J are TRBV7-6 and TRBJ2-1; D is possibly TRBD2 (6 bases). Trimming removed 3 bases at V and 4 bases at J, with 19 bases between. This CDR3 is built from 17 residues. From germline, CDR1 is SGHVS and CDR2 FNYEAQ. The CDR3 region is CASSLLAGLGTYNEQFF. CDR3 nucleotide sequence: TGTGCCAGCAGCTTGCTTGCAGGGCTGGGGACTTACAATGAGCAGTTCTTC.

The chain carries TRBV19 and TRBJ1-4; no clear D gene. From germline, CDR1 is LNHDA and CDR2 SQIVND (reference sequence). The CDR3 is 15 amino acids. V was clipped by 5 bases and J by 8 bases, with 18 bases between them. CDR3: CASSFVGLMREKLFF. The CDR3 nucleotides are TGTGCCAGTAGTTTCGTAGGCCTTATGCGGGAAAAACTGTTTTTT.

The gene calls are TRBV28 and TRBJ1-1; D remains unclear. Germline CDR1 and CDR2: MDHEN and SYDVKM. This CDR3 spans 16 amino acids. The V and J ends lost 5 bases and 0 bases respectively, with 16 bases between them. CDR3 loop: CASSLIGGLLNTEAFF. The CDR3 coding sequence is TGTGCCAGCAGTCTCATTGGCGGTTTGCTGAACACTGAAGCTTTCTTT.

Concerning this clone itself: Germline is not matched at one junction end, which may reflect a read error. The CDR3 spells CASSLTGSDTQYF. CDR3 nucleotide sequence: TGTGCCAGCAGCTTGACCGGGTCAGATACGCAGTATTTT. The chain links TRBV5-1 to TRBJ2-3; D gene uncertain. CDR1 is SGHRS and CDR2 is YFSETQ in the germline V gene. The CDR3 consists of 13 residues.

The sample holds a few counts of this clone. CDR3 bases: TGTGCCAGTACCGACAGGGGGCGCGAAGGCTATGGCTACACCTTC. Its translation is CASTDRGREGYGYTF. This rearrangement joins TRBV19 to TRBJ1-2, with 10 bases fitting TRBD1. This CDR3 spans 15 amino acids. V shed 7 bases, J shed 4 bases, and the junction held 9 bases outside the gene matches. The V gene's germline CDR1 is LNHDA and CDR2 SQIVND (reference sequence).

The CDR3, as DNA: TGTGCCAGCAGCTTAGGGCGGCCTGGCAGCCCCGTTTACGAGCAGTACTTC. Encoded protein: CASSLGRPGSPVYEQYF. The chain couples TRBV7-3 to TRBJ2-7; D is unresolved. Trimming took 2 bases from V and 4 from J, leaving 21 bases between them. The germline V gene encodes CDR1 SGHTA and CDR2 FQGTGA. The CDR3 has 17 amino acids.

CDR3 loop: CASSLEQNLNTEAFF. CDR3 in DNA: TGTGCCAGCAGCTTAGAACAGAATTTGAACACTGAAGCTTTCTTT. The chain has TRBV5-4 and TRBJ1-1, with no clear D. CDR1 and CDR2 (germline): SGHNT, YYREEE (reference sequence). The CDR3 totals 15 residues. The V end was cut by 2 bases, the J end by 0 bases, with 11 bases between.

The rearrangement uses TRBV7-6 and TRBJ2-5, with D tentatively TRBD1 (6 bases). Germline V CDR1 and CDR2: SGHVS, FNYEAQ. The CDR3 is 17 residues long. V lost 1 base and J lost 1, with 16 bases in between. CDR3 sequence: CASSLVSRGTSQETQYF. The CDR3 bases are TGTGCCAGCAGCTTAGTTAGTAGGGGGACGAGCCAAGAGACCCAGTACTTC.

The chain combines TRBV5-3 with TRBJ2-1; D unresolved. TRBV5-3 is an ORF; its function is uncertain. The CDR3 spans 15 residues. V was clipped by 3 bases and J by 9 bases, with 19 bases between them. The CDR3 coding sequence is TGTGCCAGAAGCTGTCATTATTGGCACCCAGGTGAGCAGTTCTTC. This translates into CARSCHYWHPGEQFF.

The genes are TRBV7-8 and TRBJ1-1; unclear D gene. Trimming shortened V by 5 bases and J by 0 bases, and 10 bases separated the two germline ends. Germline V gene lookup returns CDR1 SGHVS and CDR2 FQNEAQ. There are 14 residues in the CDR3. In nucleotides, the CDR3 is TGTGCCAGCAGCCCCACATCGTTGAACACTGAAGCTTTCTTT. Protein: CASSPTSLNTEAFF.

The rearrangement links TRBV29-1 to TRBJ1-2; TRBD1 is a possible D gene (6 bases). CDR3 length equals 16 residues. Germline V gene lookup returns CDR1 SQVTM and CDR2 ANQGSEA. V was shortened by 3 bases and J by 1 base, with 18 bases between the two germline ends. CDR3 bases: TGCAGCGTTGATAAGTCCGGCAGGGGACTTAACTATGGCTACACCTTC. Translating it yields CSVDKSGRGLNYGYTF. Based on the CDR3 plus reference TRBV29-1 and TRBJ1-2, the full variable domain is SAVISQKPSRDICQRGTSLTIQCQVDSQVTMMFWYRQQPGQSLTLIATANQGSEATYESGFVIDKFPISRPNLTFSTLTVSNMSPEDSSIYLCSVDKSGRGLNYGYTFGSGTRLTVV.

The chain uses TRBV7-2 and TRBJ2-2; TRBD2 matches 11 bases. CDR3 size: 15 residues. With V trimmed by 5 bases and J by 7 bases, 6 bases remained unmatched. Germline V lookup: CDR1 SGHTA, CDR2 FQGNSA. CDR3 bases: TGTGCCAGCAGCCTTCTAGCGGGGGGTAGCGGGGAGCTGTTTTTT. It is translated as CASSLLAGGSGELFF.

This rearrangement joins TRBV6-6 to TRBJ1-2; D is ambiguous. CDR3 length: 15 residues. V was pared by 2 bases and J by 4 bases, with 14 bases between. Germline CDR1 is MNHNY and CDR2 is SVGAGI (reference sequence). The CDR3 spells CASSYVSSPLYGYTF. The CDR3 DNA sequence: TGTGCCAGCAGTTACGTGAGCAGTCCTCTCTATGGCTACACCTTC.

The chain has TRBV27 and TRBJ2-5; 14 bases agree with TRBD2. The ends lost 0 bases at V and 2 bases at J; junction bases unmatched: 2. This CDR3 comprises 17 residues. Germline V lookup: CDR1 MNHEY, CDR2 SMNVEV (reference sequence). In nucleotides, the CDR3 is TGTGCCAGCAGTTTATCCCGGACTAGCGGGGGGCAAGAGACCCAGTACTTC. Its protein product is CASSLSRTSGGQETQYF.

The sample holds one count of this clone. V gene TRBV9 combines with J gene TRBJ2-7; 7 nucleotides agree with TRBD2. V shed 3 bases, J shed 5 bases, and the junction held 14 bases outside the gene matches. Germline loops: CDR1 SGDLS, CDR2 YYNGEE. This CDR3 contains 16 residues. CDR3 nucleotide sequence: TGTGCCAGCAGCGCCGGACCATGGGGGGGAAGGAACGAGCAGTACTTC. Residues: CASSAGPWGGRNEQYF.

A word on this clone: One end of the junction does not line up with germline, which may come from a read error. The CDR3 sequence is CASSVDRGNIYGYTF. The CDR3 DNA follows: TGTGCCAGTAGTGTAGACAGGGGGAATATCTATGGCTACACCTTC. The genes are TRBV19 and TRBJ1-2; 9 nucleotides match TRBD1. The CDR3 loop spans 15 amino acids. Germline CDR1 reads LNHDA; CDR2 reads SQIVND (reference sequence).

The J gene is TRBJ2-1, the V gene TRBV5-4; 7 bases fit TRBD2. The junction had 6 bases not matched to a gene; V was cut back by 0 bases and J by 6 bases. The CDR3 runs to 15 residues. Germline CDR1 SGHNT, CDR2 YYREEE (reference sequence). CDR3 sequence (DNA): TGTGCCAGCAGCTTGGCGGGCGGGGGAGGCAATGAGCAGTTCTTC. Its translation: CASSLAGGGGNEQFF.

This clone showed up just a few times. The J gene is TRBJ2-5, the V gene TRBV5-8, with a tentative D call TRBD2 (5 bases). V dropped 0 bases and J dropped 5 bases, with 20 bases sitting between them. Germline CDR1 and CDR2: SGHTS and YDEGEE. The CDR3 has 17 residues. CDR3 DNA: TGTGCCAGCAGCTTGGCCGTCGGCGGGCGCCCGCGGGAGACCCAGTACTTC. Amino acid sequence: CASSLAVGGRPRETQYF.

J is TRBJ1-2 and V is TRBV7-2; D is unresolved. CDR1 and CDR2 from the germline V gene are SGHTA and FQGNSA. The CDR3 runs to 12 residues. The germline V and J ends were trimmed by 5 bases and 6 bases, with 10 bases remaining between them. CDR3 sequence (DNA): TGTGCCAGCAGCCATAGTGGAAATGGCTACACCTTC. It yields the protein CASSHSGNGYTF.